The entry that follows covers one T cell receptor (beta chain) sequence. How the authors handled the data: Reference gene primer amplification gave estimated nucleated cell counts. Libraries were prepared by immunoSEQ multiplex PCR; TCRdb keeps only in-frame clonotypes and omits some of them. V, J and clone size were drawn from that table, and D and trimming were deduced from the DNA. The data contain 250,000 to 300,000 clones, around 86% of them seen just once; the ten biggest clones take up approximately 4%. The sample comes from a study of blood T cell repertoires in COVID-19. In the study overall: The United States, Italy and Spain were the sources of the acute and convalescent COVID-19 samples. From T cells, B-cell-depleted T cells, or PBMCs came the material, which was cDNA or gDNA.

This CDR3 region has 13 residues. Trimming removed 1 base from V and 1 base from J, with 4 bases in between. Germline V CDR1 and CDR2: LGHNA, YSLEER. Sample: peripheral blood. The J gene is TRBJ2-5, the V gene TRBV4-3, with no clear D. The sequence derives from a young man with active or convalescent COVID-19. The CDR3 nucleotides read TGCGCCAGCAGCCAAGTACTCCAAGAGACCCAGTACTTC. Residues: CASSQVLQETQYF.